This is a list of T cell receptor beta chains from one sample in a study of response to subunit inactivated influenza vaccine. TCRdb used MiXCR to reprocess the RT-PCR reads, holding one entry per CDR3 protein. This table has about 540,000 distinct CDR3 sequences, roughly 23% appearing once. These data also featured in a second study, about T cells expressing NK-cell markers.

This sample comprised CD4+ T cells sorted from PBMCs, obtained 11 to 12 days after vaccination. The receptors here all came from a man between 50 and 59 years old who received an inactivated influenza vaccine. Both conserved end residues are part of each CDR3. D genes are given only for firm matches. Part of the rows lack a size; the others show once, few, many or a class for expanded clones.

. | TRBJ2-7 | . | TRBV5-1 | CASSLGDGGIYEQYF | TGCGCCAGCAGCTTGGGGGATGGGGGAATATACGAGCAGTACTTC
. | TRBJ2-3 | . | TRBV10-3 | CAISESGNHRGDTQYF | TGTGCCATCAGTGAGTCTGGTAATCATAGAGGAGATACGCAGTATTTT
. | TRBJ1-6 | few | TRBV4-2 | CASSQEPVGLNSPLHF | TGTGCCAGCAGCCAAGAGCCCGTCGGACTGAATTCACCCCTCCACTTT
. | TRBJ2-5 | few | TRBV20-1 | CSAPLREETQYF | TGCAGTGCTCCCTTGCGGGAAGAGACCCAGTACTTC
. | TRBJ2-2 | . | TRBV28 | CASMVEMLNTGELFF | TGTGCCAGCATGGTGGAGATGCTGAACACCGGGGAGCTGTTTTTT
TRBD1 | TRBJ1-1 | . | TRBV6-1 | CASTPLTGGAEAFF | TGTGCCAGCACCCCTTTGACAGGGGGCGCTGAAGCTTTCTTT
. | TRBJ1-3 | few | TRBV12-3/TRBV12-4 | CASSFKRDTIYF | TGTGCCAGCAGTTTTAAAAGAGACACCATATATTTT
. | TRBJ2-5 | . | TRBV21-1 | CASSKSVAPHGETQYF | TGTGCCAGCAGCAAATCGGTGGCTCCCCACGGGGAGACCCAGTACTTC
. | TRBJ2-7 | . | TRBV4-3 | CASSQGLQRGKSYEQYF | TGCGCCAGCAGCCAAGGGCTCCAACGGGGCAAGTCCTACGAGCAGTACTTC
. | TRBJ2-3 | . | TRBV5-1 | CASSLALDYTDTQYF | TGCGCCAGCAGCTTGGCCCTGGACTACACAGATACGCAGTATTTT
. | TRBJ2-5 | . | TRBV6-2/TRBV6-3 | CASSPGLNQETQYF | TGTGCCAGCAGTCCCGGACTGAATCAAGAGACCCAGTACTTC
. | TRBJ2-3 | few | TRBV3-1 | CASSQAGAALTDTQYF | TGTGCCAGCAGCCAAGCAGGGGCGGCGCTCACAGATACGCAGTATTTT
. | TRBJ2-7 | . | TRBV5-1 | CASSPGAGSYEQYF | TGCGCCAGCAGCCCGGGGGCGGGAAGCTACGAGCAGTACTTC
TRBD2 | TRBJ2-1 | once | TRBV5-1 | CASSSNPSGTSNEQFF | TGCGCCAGCAGCTCGAACCCTAGCGGGACCTCGAATGAGCAGTTCTTC
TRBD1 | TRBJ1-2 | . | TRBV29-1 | CSVGTGANYGYTF | TGCAGCGTTGGGACAGGAGCTAACTATGGCTACACCTTC
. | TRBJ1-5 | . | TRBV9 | CASSAGATAGNQPQHF | TGTGCCAGCAGCGCAGGGGCCACGGCGGGCAATCAGCCCCAGCATTTT
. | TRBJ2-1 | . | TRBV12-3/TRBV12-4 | CASSFQPSEQFF | TGTGCCAGCAGTTTTCAACCTTCTGAGCAGTTCTTC
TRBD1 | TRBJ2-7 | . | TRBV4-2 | CASSQTDRDGEQYF | TGTGCCAGCAGCCAAACGGACAGGGACGGCGAGCAGTACTTC
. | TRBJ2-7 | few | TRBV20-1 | CSEQRPSSYEQYF | TGCAGTGAGCAGCGACCAAGCTCCTACGAGCAGTACTTC
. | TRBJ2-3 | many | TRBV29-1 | CSGTGTDTQYF | TGCAGCGGGACAGGCACAGATACGCAGTATTTT
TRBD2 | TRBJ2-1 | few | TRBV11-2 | CASSLNSGAYNEQFF | TGTGCCAGCAGCTTAAATAGCGGGGCCTACAATGAGCAGTTCTTC
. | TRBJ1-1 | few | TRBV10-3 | CAISGVGSNTEAFF | TGTGCCATCAGTGGCGTGGGCTCGAACACTGAAGCTTTCTTT
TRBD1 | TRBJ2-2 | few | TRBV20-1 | CSARGQGYTGELFF | TGCAGTGCTAGGGGACAGGGATATACCGGGGAGCTGTTTTTT
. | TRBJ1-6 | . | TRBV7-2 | CASSPRYSGTGSPLHF | TGTGCCAGCAGCCCGCGTTACAGCGGAACGGGGTCACCCCTCCACTTT
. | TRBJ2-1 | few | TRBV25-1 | CAHGTGRNLKFF | TGTGCCCACGGCACAGGCCGAAACCTGAAGTTCTTC
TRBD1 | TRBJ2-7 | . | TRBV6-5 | CASSFGTGDYEQYF | TGTGCCAGCAGTTTCGGAACAGGGGACTACGAGCAGTACTTC
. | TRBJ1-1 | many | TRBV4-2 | CASSRGESNTEAFF | TGTGCCAGCAGCCGAGGGGAGTCGAACACTGAAGCTTTCTTT
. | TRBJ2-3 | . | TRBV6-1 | CASSERPDTQYF | TGTGCCAGCAGTGAAAGGCCAGATACGCAGTATTTT
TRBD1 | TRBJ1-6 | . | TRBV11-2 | CASSLDQGGGSPLHF | TGTGCCAGCAGCTTAGATCAGGGGGGCGGTTCACCCCTCCACTTT
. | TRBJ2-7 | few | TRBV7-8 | CASSPGPRQIQGYYEQYF | TGTGCCAGCAGCCCCGGGCCCCGACAGATACAGGGCTACTACGAGCAGTACTTC
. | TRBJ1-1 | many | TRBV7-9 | CASSSQYPNTEAFF | TGTGCCAGCAGCTCGCAATATCCGAACACTGAAGCTTTCTTT
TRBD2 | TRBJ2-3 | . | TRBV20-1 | CSARSRAGPSTDTQYF | TGCAGTGCTAGATCCCGAGCGGGGCCAAGCACAGATACGCAGTATTTT
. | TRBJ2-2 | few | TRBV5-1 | CASRIVTNTGELFF | TGCGCCAGCAGGATCGTTACGAACACCGGGGAGCTGTTTTTT
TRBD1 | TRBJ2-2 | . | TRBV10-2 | CATHRDRGAGELFF | TGCGCCACCCACCGGGACAGGGGCGCCGGGGAGCTGTTTTTT
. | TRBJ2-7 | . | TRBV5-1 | CASSLDTHSYEQYF | TGCGCCAGCAGCTTGGATACACATTCCTACGAGCAGTACTTC
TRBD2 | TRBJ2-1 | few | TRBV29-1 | CSSPSGSSYNEQFF | TGCAGCAGCCCTAGCGGAAGCTCCTACAATGAGCAGTTCTTC
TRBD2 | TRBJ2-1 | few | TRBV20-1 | CSAAGLAGGNSYNEQFF | TGCAGCGCTGCGGGACTAGCGGGGGGGAACTCCTACAATGAGCAGTTCTTC
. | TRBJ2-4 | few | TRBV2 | CAREGLGAFNPGNIQYF | TGTGCCAGAGAGGGGCTTGGAGCCTTCAACCCTGGGAACATTCAGTACTTC
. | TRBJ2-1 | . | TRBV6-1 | CASSEGGPYNEQFF | TGTGCCAGCAGTGAAGGGGGGCCTTACAATGAGCAGTTCTTC
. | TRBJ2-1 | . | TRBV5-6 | CASSFSGTHNEQFF | TGTGCCAGCAGCTTTAGCGGAACCCACAATGAGCAGTTCTTC
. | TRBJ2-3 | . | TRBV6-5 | CASSSGTFKLDTQYF | TGTGCCAGCAGTTCCGGGACCTTCAAGCTAGATACGCAGTATTTT
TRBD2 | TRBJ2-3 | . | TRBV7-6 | CASSWREGRADTQYF | TGTGCCAGCAGTTGGCGGGAGGGCCGTGCAGATACGCAGTATTTT
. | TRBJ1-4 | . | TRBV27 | CASSLSAVTNEKLFF | TGTGCCAGCAGTTTATCAGCAGTAACGAATGAAAAACTGTTTTTT
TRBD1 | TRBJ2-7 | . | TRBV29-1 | CSVVPRDRGRGSYEQYF | TGCAGCGTTGTCCCTCGGGACAGGGGACGGGGGTCCTACGAGCAGTACTTC
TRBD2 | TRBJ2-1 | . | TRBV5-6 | CASSPGLRTDNEQFF | TGTGCCAGCAGCCCGGGACTACGCACTGACAATGAGCAGTTCTTC
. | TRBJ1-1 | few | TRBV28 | CASRPLMGDTEAFF | TGTGCCAGCAGACCTCTCATGGGGGACACTGAAGCTTTCTTT
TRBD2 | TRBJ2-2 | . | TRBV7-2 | CASSSSGAITGELFF | TGTGCCAGCAGCTCTAGCGGGGCGATCACCGGGGAGCTGTTTTTT
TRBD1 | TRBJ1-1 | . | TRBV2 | CASSLQGVHTEAFF | TGTGCCAGCAGTCTTCAGGGGGTACACACTGAAGCTTTCTTT
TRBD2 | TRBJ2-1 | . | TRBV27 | CASSSAPGTSGFYNEQFF | TGTGCCAGCAGTTCCGCCCCCGGGACTAGCGGGTTTTACAATGAGCAGTTCTTC
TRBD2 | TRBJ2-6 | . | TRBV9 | CASSVGPRLAGGPGANVLTF | TGTGCCAGCAGCGTAGGGCCCCGACTAGCGGGGGGTCCTGGGGCCAACGTCCTGACTTTC
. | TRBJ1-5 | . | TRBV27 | CASKKRQGLNQPQHF | TGTGCCAGCAAAAAAAGGCAGGGCTTGAATCAGCCCCAGCATTTT
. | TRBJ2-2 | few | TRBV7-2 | CASSLGLINTGELFF | TGTGCCAGCAGCTTAGGTCTGATTAACACCGGGGAGCTGTTTTTT
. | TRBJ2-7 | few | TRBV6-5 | CASSYRRDSNEQYF | TGTGCCAGCAGTTACCGCCGAGACAGCAACGAGCAGTACTTC